This T cell receptor (beta chain) originates from a study of vaccination and CD4 T cells after COVID-19. The wider study: Drawing of post-COVID samples took place a median roughly 95 days after diagnosis (range 35 to 161). Study-level results: Median roughly 90% of reactive clones detected in convalescent patients emerged only post-vaccination.

As for treatment: approximately 9-day PBMC culture with coronavirus spike peptide pools or control peptides (ViraFEST assay). Peptide pools at 10 ug/ml and IL-2 at roughly 9.3 IU/ml were added to cultures of around 1.9 million PBMCs per well. Cultured CD4+ T cells had their DNA profiled by the Oncomine TCR Beta short-read assay. In TCRdb, the PCR reads were re-called with MiXCR into one record per CDR3 protein. Here the sample spans roughly 7,400 distinct CDR3 sequences, around half being singletons. On this clonotype itself: Antigen: not known.

This clonotype was sampled from a human donor who had recovered from COVID-19. The sample comprised CD4+ T cells from blood, cultured in vitro.

The CDR3, as DNA: TGCAGTGCTAGGGGGGGGGCGAGAGAGCAGTACTTC. It yields the protein CSARGGAREQYF. The genes are TRBV20-1 and TRBJ2-7, with D perhaps matching TRBD2 (7 bases). The CDR3 consists of 12 residues. Germline V CDR1 and CDR2: DFQATT, SNEGSKA (reference sequence). Trimming pared 3 bases from V and 7 bases from J, leaving 13 bases between.